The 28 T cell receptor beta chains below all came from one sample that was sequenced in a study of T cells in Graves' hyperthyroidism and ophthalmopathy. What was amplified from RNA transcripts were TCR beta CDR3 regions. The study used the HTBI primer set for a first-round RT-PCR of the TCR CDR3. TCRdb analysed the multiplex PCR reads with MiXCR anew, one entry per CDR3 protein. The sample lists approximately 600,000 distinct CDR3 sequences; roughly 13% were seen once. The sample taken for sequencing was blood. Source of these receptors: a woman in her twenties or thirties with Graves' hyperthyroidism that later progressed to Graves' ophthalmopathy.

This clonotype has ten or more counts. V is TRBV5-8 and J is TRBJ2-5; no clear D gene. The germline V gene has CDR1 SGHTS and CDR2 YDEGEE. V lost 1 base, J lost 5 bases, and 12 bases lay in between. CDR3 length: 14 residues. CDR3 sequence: CASSLRRALETQYF. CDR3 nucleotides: TGTGCCAGCAGCTTGCGTAGGGCGTTGGAGACCCAGTACTTC.

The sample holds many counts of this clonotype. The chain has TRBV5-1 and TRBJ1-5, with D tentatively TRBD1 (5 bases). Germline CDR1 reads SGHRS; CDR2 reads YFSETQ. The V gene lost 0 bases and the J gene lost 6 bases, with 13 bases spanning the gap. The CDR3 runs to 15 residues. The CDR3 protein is CASSLGGELGQPQHF. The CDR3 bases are TGCGCCAGCAGCTTGGGAGGGGAGCTGGGTCAGCCCCAGCATTTT.

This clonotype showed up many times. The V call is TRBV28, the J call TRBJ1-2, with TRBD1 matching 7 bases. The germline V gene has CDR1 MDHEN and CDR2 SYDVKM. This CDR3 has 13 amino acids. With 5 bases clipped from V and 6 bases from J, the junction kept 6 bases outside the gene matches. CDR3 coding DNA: TGTGCCAGCAGTCCGGGACAGAGGAATGGCTACACCTTC. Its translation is CASSPGQRNGYTF.

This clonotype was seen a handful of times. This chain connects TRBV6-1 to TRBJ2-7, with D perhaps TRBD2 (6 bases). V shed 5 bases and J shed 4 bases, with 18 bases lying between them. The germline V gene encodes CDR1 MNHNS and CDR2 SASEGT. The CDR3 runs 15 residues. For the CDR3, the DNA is TGTGCCAGCAGTTCTCATACCGGGACTTCTTACGAGCAGTACTTC. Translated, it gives CASSSHTGTSYEQYF.

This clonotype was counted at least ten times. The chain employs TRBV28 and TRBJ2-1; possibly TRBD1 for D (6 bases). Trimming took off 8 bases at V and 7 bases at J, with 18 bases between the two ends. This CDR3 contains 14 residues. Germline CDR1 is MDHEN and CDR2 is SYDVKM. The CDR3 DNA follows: TGTGCCAGCTCAGAACAGGGTCTTAAGAATGAGCAGTTCTTC. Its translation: CASSEQGLKNEQFF.

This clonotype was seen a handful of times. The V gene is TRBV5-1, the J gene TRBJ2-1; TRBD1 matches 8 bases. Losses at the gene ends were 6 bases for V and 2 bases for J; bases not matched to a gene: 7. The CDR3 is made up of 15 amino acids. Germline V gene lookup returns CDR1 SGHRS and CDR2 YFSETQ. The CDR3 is CASNQGAEPYNEQFF. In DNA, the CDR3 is TGCGCCAGCAACCAGGGGGCTGAGCCCTACAATGAGCAGTTCTTC.

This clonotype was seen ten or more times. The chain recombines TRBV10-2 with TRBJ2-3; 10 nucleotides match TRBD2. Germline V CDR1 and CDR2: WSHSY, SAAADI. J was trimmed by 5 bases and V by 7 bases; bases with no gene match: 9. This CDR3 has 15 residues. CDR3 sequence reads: CASKPESGRVDTQYF. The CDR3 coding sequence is TGCGCCAGCAAGCCCGAGAGCGGGAGGGTAGATACGCAGTATTTT.

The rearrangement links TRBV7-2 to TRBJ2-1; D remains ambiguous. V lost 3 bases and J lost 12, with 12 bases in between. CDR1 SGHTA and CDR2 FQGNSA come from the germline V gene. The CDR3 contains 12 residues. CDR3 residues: CASSLATVGQFF. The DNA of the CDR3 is TGTGCCAGCAGCTTGGCTACGGTCGGGCAGTTCTTC. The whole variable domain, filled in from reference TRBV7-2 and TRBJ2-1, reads GAGVSQSPSNKVTEKGKDVELRCDPISGHTALYWYRQSLGQGLEFLIYFQGNSAPDKSGLPSDRFSAERTGGSVSTLTIQRTQQEDSAVYLCASSLATVGQFFGPGTRLTVL.

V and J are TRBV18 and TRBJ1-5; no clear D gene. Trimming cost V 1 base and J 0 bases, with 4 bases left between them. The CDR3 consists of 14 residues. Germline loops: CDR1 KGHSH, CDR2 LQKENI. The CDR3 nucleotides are TGTGCCAGCTCACCACGAACTAGCAATCAGCCCCAGCATTTT. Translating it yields CASSPRTSNQPQHF. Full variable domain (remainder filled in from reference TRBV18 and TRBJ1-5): NAGVMQNPRHLVRRRGQEARLRCSPMKGHSHVYWYRQLPEEGLKFMVYLQKENIIDESGMPKERFSAEFPKEGPSILRIQQVVRGDSAAYFCASSPRTSNQPQHFGDGTRLSIL.

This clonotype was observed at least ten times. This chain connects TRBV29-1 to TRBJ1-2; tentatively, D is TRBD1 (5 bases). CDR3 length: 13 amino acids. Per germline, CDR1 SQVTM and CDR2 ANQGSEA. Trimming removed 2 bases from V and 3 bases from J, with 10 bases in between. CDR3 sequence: CSVEPQGYYGYTF. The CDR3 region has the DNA TGCAGCGTTGAACCCCAGGGATACTATGGCTACACCTTC.

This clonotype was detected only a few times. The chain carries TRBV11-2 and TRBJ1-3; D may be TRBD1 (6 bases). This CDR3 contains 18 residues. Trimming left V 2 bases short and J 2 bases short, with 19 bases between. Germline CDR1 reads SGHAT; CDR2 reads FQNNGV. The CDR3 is CASSLSFRTQGTGNTIYF. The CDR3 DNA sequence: TGTGCCAGCAGCTTAAGCTTTAGGACACAGGGCACTGGAAACACCATATATTTT.

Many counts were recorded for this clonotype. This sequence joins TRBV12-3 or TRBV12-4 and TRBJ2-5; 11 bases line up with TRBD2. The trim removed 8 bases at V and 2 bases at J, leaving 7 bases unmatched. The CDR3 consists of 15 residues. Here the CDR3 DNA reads TGTGCCAGCCGGCTAACTAGCGGGGGACAAGAGACCCAGTACTTC. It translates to CASRLTSGGQETQYF.

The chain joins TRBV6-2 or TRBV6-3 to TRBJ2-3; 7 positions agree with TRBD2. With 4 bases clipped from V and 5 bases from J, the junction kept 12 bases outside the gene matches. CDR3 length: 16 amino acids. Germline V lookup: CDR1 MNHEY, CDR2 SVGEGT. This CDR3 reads CASSSASSSGGDTQYF. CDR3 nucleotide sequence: TGTGCCAGCAGTTCCGCTAGCTCGTCGGGGGGAGATACGCAGTATTTT.

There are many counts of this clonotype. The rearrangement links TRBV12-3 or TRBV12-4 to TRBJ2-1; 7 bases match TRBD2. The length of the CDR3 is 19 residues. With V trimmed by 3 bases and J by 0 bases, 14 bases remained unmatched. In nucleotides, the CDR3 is TGTGCCAGCAGTTTTATACCATTGACTAGCCGGAGCTCCTACAATGAGCAGTTCTTC. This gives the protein CASSFIPLTSRSSYNEQFF.

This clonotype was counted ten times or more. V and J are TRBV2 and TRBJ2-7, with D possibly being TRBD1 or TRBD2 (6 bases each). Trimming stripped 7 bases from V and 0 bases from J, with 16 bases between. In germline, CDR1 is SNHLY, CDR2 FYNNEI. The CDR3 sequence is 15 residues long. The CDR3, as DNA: TGTGCCAGCACAGGAGGGACATACAGCTCCTACGAGCAGTACTTC. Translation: CASTGGTYSSYEQYF.

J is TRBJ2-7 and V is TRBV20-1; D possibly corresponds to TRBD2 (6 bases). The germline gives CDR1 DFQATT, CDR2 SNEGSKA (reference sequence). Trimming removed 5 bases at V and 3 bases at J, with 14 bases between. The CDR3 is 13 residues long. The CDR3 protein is CSAEGTDYYEQYF. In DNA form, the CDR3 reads TGCAGTGCTGAAGGGACGGACTACTACGAGCAGTACTTC.

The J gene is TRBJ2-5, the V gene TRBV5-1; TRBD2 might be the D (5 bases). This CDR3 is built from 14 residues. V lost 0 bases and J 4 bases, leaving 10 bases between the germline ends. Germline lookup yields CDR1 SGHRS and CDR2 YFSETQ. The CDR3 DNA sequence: TGCGCCAGCAGCTTGGCGGGGAAGGGAGAGACCCAGTACTTC. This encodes CASSLAGKGETQYF.

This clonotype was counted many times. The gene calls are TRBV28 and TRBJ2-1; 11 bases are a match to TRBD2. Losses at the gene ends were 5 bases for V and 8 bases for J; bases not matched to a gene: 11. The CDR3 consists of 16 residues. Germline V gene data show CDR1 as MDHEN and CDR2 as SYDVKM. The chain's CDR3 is CASSRTSGRGIYEQFF. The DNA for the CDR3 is TGTGCCAGCAGTAGAACTAGCGGGAGAGGCATCTATGAGCAGTTCTTC.

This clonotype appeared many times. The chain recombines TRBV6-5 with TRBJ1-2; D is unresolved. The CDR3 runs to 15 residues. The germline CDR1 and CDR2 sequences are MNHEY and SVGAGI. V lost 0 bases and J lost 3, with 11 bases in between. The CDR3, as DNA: TGTGCCAGCAGTTACTCGGGCATGCTAGACTATGGCTACACCTTC. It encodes CASSYSGMLDYGYTF.

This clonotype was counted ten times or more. This CDR3 is CASSQTGIHLNEQFF. In DNA form, the CDR3 reads TGTGCCAGTAGTCAAACCGGGATCCATCTCAATGAGCAGTTCTTC. The rearrangement links TRBV19 to TRBJ2-1; D perhaps matches TRBD2 (5 bases). V was clipped by 5 bases and J by 6 bases, with 17 bases between them. The CDR3 contains 15 residues. CDR1 is LNHDA and CDR2 is SQIVND in the germline V gene (reference sequence). The variable domain in full, with the rest retrieved from reference TRBV19 and TRBJ2-1, is DGGITQSPKYLFRKEGQNVTLSCEQNLNHDAMYWYRQDPGQGLRLIYYSQIVNDFQKGDIAEGYSVSREKKESFPLTVTSAQKNPTAFYLCASSQTGIHLNEQFFGPGTRLTVL.

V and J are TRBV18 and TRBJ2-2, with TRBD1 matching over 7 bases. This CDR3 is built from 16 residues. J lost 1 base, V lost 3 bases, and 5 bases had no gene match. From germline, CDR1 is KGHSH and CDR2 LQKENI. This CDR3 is CASSPWDRRNTGELFF. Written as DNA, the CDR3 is TGTGCCAGCTCACCTTGGGACAGAAGGAACACCGGGGAGCTGTTTTTT.

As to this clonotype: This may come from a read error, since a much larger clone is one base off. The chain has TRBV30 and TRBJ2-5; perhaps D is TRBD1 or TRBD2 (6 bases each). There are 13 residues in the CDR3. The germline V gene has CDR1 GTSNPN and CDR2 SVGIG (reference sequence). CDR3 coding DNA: TGTGCCCGGAGGGGGGCAGGGCGAGAGACCCAGTACTTC. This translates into CARRGAGRETQYF.

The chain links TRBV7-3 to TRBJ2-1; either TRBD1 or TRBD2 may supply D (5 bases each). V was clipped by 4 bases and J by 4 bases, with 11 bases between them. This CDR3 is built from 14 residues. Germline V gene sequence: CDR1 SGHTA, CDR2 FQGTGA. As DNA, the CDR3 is TGTGCCAGCAGCTCGGGGACGGGGTACAATGAGCAGTTCTTC. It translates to CASSSGTGYNEQFF.

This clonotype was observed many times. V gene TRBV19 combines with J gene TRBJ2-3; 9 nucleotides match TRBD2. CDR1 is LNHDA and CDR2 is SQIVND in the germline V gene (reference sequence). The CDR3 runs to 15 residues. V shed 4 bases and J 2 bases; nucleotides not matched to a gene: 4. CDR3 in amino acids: CASSNLAGTTDTQYF. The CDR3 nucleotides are TGTGCCAGTAGTAACCTAGCGGGAACCACAGATACGCAGTATTTT.

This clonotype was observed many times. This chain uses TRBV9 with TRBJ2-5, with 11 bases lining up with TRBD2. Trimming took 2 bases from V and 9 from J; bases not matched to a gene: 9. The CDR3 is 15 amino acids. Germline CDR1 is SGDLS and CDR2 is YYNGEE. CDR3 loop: CASSVSGRVHEAQYF. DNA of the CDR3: TGTGCCAGCAGCGTTAGCGGGAGGGTCCACGAGGCCCAGTACTTC.

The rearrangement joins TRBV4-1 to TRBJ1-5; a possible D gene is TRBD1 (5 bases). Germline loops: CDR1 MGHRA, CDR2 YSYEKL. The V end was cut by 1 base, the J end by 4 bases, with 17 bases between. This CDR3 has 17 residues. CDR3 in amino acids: CASSQGPRKGSNQPQHF. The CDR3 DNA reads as TGCGCCAGCAGCCAAGGGCCCCGGAAGGGGAGTAATCAGCCCCAGCATTTT.

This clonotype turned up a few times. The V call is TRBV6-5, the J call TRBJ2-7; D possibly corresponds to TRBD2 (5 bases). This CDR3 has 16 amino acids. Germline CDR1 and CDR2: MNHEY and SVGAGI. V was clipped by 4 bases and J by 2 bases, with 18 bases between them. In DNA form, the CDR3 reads TGTGCCAGCAGTTGGGGAGTAACCCCAAACCCCTACGAGCAGTACTTC. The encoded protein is CASSWGVTPNPYEQYF.

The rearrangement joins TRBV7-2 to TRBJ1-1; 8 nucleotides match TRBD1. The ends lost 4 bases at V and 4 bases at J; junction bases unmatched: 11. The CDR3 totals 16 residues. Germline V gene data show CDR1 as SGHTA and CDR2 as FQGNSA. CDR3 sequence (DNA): TGTGCCAGCAGCTCCCGAGTGATGACAGGGGCCACTGAAGCTTTCTTT. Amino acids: CASSSRVMTGATEAFF.